The 32 T cell receptor beta chains reported below all come from one sample, sequenced in a study of regulatory T cells in long-lasting Graves disease. Arm-PCR with iRepertoire HTBI primers amplified the CDR3 regions for these TCR beta libraries. TCRdb passed the multiplex PCR reads through MiXCR, listing each CDR3 protein once. The top ten clones hold 25% to 35% of a sample with almost 350,000 distinct CDR3 sequences, 15% to 20% of them seen once. Time point: persistent/refractory GD, antithyroid drugs over 5 years with positive TRAb. There was RNA extracted from PBMCs, and the TCR library was made from it. The specimen was peripheral blood mononuclear cells (PBMCs), collected when the disease was refractory, from a patient treated with antithyroid drugs. The receptors shown here come from a female donor with Graves disease.

V is TRBV7-6 and J is TRBJ2-7; D remains unclear. V was cut by 5 bases and J by 4 bases, with 15 bases left in between. Germline V gene lookup returns CDR1 SGHVS and CDR2 FNYEAQ. This CDR3 is built from 14 residues. The CDR3 DNA reads TGTGCCAGCAGCAGGGTCCTTTCGACGTACGAGCAGTACTTC. Translating it yields CASSRVLSTYEQYF.

In its sample, this clonotype was seen many times. V usage is TRBV28 and J usage is TRBJ1-2, with D unresolved. Germline loops: CDR1 MDHEN, CDR2 SYDVKM. The CDR3 sequence is 18 residues long. V gave up 0 bases and J gave up 4 bases, with 21 bases separating them. CDR3 nucleotide sequence: TGTGCCAGCAGTTTATGGGCTCGCGGATATCGAGGTATCTATGGCTACACCTTC. Its translation: CASSLWARGYRGIYGYTF.

This clonotype was seen a handful of times. Relative to the germline gene, one junction end is altered; a read error may explain this. The chain links TRBV7-8 to TRBJ1-2; D is unclear. CDR1 is SGHVS, CDR2 FQNEAQ, per germline. The CDR3 covers 13 residues. The CDR3 DNA sequence: TGTGCCAGCAGCCTCGGGGTTAACCATGGCTACACCTTC. Residues: CASSLGVNHGYTF.

The CDR3 loop reads CASSRRQGARGYTF. CDR3 sequence (DNA): TGTGCCAGCAGCCGACGACAGGGGGCGAGGGGCTACACCTTC. V gene TRBV12-3 or TRBV12-4 combines with J gene TRBJ1-2, with 10 bases that match TRBD1. Germline trimming cut 6 bases from V and 8 bases from J; bases unmatched to any gene: 9. The CDR3 spans 14 residues.

V usage is TRBV4-3 and J usage is TRBJ1-1; D unresolved. Germline assignment: CDR1 LGHNA and CDR2 YSLEER. This CDR3 is built from 15 residues. V was cut by 2 bases and J by 0 bases, with 10 bases left in between. The CDR3 nucleotides are TGCGCCAGCAGCCAAACCGCCTTCATGAACACTGAAGCTTTCTTT. Its translation is CASSQTAFMNTEAFF.

This chain joins TRBV7-9 and TRBJ2-2, with a weak D call TRBD2 (5 bases). Deletions cut 1 base from V and 2 bases from J, with 11 bases between. Germline lookup yields CDR1 SEHNR and CDR2 FQNEAQ (reference sequence). The CDR3 contains 16 residues. The CDR3 is CASSLGRSGNTGELFF. The CDR3 DNA reads TGTGCCAGCAGCTTAGGCCGGTCGGGAAACACCGGGGAGCTGTTTTTT.

V usage is TRBV7-8 and J usage is TRBJ1-1; weak D call: TRBD1 (5 bases). The V end was cut by 9 bases, the J end by 4 bases, with 18 bases between. Per germline, CDR1 SGHVS and CDR2 FQNEAQ. This CDR3 is built from 14 residues. The CDR3 DNA sequence: TGTGCCAGTAGTATTGGCCCGGGGGGCACTGAAGCTTTCTTT. It codes for CASSIGPGGTEAFF.

This clonotype was counted only a few times. This chain links TRBV6-1 with TRBJ1-4, with 7 positions matching TRBD1. The CDR3 length is 15 residues. V shed 4 bases, J shed 6 bases, and the junction held 8 bases outside the gene matches. From germline, CDR1 is MNHNS and CDR2 SASEGT. DNA of the CDR3: TGTGCCAGCAGTGTCACCAGGGGGAATGATGAAAAACTGTTTTTT. It yields the protein CASSVTRGNDEKLFF.

Ten or more counts support this clonotype. V gene TRBV6-2 or TRBV6-3 combines with J gene TRBJ2-7; TRBD1 agrees at 8 bases. V was pared by 7 bases and J by 4 bases, with 9 bases of the junction left unmatched. This CDR3 contains 14 residues. Germline CDR1 and CDR2: MNHEY and SVGEGT. The CDR3 region has the DNA TGTGCCAGCACGAGAAACAGGGGGAAGTACGAGCAGTACTTC. Translation gives CASTRNRGKYEQYF.

The V and J genes are TRBV19 and TRBJ2-7; perhaps TRBD2 as D (5 bases). With 10 bases removed from V and 5 bases from J, the gap between germline ends came to 15 bases. The CDR3 has 12 amino acids. Germline CDR1 reads LNHDA; CDR2 reads SQIVND (reference sequence). The CDR3 nucleotides are TGTGCCACTCGGGATCGAATCAACGAGCAGTACTTC. The encoded protein is CATRDRINEQYF.

On this clonotype: A read error may be the cause here, since a much bigger clone is one base away. J is TRBJ2-4 and V is TRBV28; D perhaps matches TRBD1 (6 bases). Trimming shortened V by 5 bases and J by 8 bases, and 19 bases separated the two germline ends. From germline, CDR1 is MDHEN and CDR2 SYDVKM. The CDR3 is 15 residues long. The CDR3 sequence: CASSQMNRERDIQYF. The DNA of the CDR3 is TGTGCCAGCAGTCAAATGAACAGGGAAAGAGACATTCAGTACTTC.

This clonotype appeared many times. The rearrangement uses TRBV28 and TRBJ1-5; 7 nucleotides match TRBD1. With V trimmed by 6 bases and J by 4 bases, 6 bases remained unmatched. Germline CDR1 is MDHEN and CDR2 is SYDVKM. The length of the CDR3 is 14 residues. CDR3 sequence: CASRLTGINQPQHF. CDR3 coding DNA: TGTGCCAGCAGGCTGACAGGGATTAATCAGCCCCAGCATTTT.

This clonotype was counted many times. The V and J genes are TRBV28 and TRBJ2-7; D gene unclear. CDR3 length: 13 residues. V lost 6 bases, J lost 1 base, and 10 bases lay in between. The germline V gene encodes CDR1 MDHEN and CDR2 SYDVKM. CDR3 DNA: TGTGCCAGCAGACCCGGGCAATCCTACGAGCAGTACTTC. Translation gives CASRPGQSYEQYF.

Concerning this clonotype itself: A read error may be the cause here, since a much bigger clone is one base away. This chain uses TRBV28 with TRBJ2-7; D remains ambiguous. Germline lookup yields CDR1 MDHEN and CDR2 SYDVKM. With 8 bases removed from V and 6 bases from J, the gap between germline ends came to 14 bases. The CDR3 runs 12 residues. CDR3 in amino acids: CASGLQRCEQYF. DNA of the CDR3: TGTGCCAGCGGGCTACAGAGGTGCGAGCAGTACTTC.

Regarding this clonotype: Possible read error: a much larger clone is one base away. The chain links TRBV28 to TRBJ1-4; the D gene is possibly TRBD1 (6 bases). Germline CDR1 reads MDHEN; CDR2 reads SYDVKM. The CDR3 is made up of 17 amino acids. In DNA, the CDR3 is TGTGCCAGCAGGCCGACAGGCCGCTATACCCTTAATGAAGAACTGTTTTTT. Its protein is CASRPTGRYTLNEELFF.

The chain is built from TRBV30 and TRBJ2-1; D uncertain. CDR1 and CDR2 (germline): GTSNPN, SVGIG (reference sequence). The CDR3 is 12 residues long. V lost 0 bases, J lost 5 bases, and 5 bases lay in between. CDR3 protein: CAWSVWDNEQFF. CDR3 in DNA: TGTGCCTGGAGTGTTTGGGACAATGAGCAGTTCTTC.

J is TRBJ1-4 and V is TRBV12-3 or TRBV12-4, with a possible D match to TRBD1 (6 bases). Deletions cut 3 bases from V and 8 bases from J, with 13 bases between. The CDR3 runs to 14 residues. The DNA of the CDR3 is TGTGCCAGCAGTTTTGGGGGGCTATGGGAAAAACTGTTTTTT. Its protein is CASSFGGLWEKLFF.

This clonotype was detected ten times or more. This chain connects TRBV2 to TRBJ1-2; D call uncertain. This CDR3 has 10 residues. V lost 10 bases and J lost 6, with 9 bases in between. In germline, CDR1 is SNHLY, CDR2 FYNNEI. The CDR3 DNA follows: TGTGCCATTCCAGGCAATGGCTACACCTTC. Its translation: CAIPGNGYTF.

The chain links TRBV27 to TRBJ2-5; 10 nucleotides agree with TRBD1. The V gene end was trimmed by 8 bases and the J gene end by 5 bases; junction bases not matched to a gene: 11. The germline CDR1 and CDR2 sequences are MNHEY and SMNVEV (reference sequence). This CDR3 has 15 residues. The CDR3 nucleotides read TGTGCCAGCGGCTCCGGGACAGGGGCCCGGGAGACCCAGTACTTC. Protein sequence: CASGSGTGARETQYF.

This clonotype has just a few counts. This sequence joins TRBV25-1 and TRBJ1-3; maybe TRBD1 (5 bases). V lost 6 bases and J lost 0, with 15 bases in between. Germline V gene sequence: CDR1 MGHDK, CDR2 SYGVNS. This CDR3 contains 16 residues. DNA for the CDR3: TGTGCCAGCAGATCCCCCCGGGGGGGCTCTGGAAACACCATATATTTT. As protein: CASRSPRGGSGNTIYF.

The chain is built from TRBV28 and TRBJ2-3; the match to TRBD1 covers 7 bases. Germline V gene data show CDR1 as MDHEN and CDR2 as SYDVKM. The CDR3 spans 14 residues. J lost 3 bases, V lost 3 bases, and 3 bases had no gene match. CDR3: CASSFYRGTDTQYF. CDR3 DNA: TGTGCCAGCAGTTTTTACAGGGGAACAGATACGCAGTATTTT. The full variable domain, with the rest looked up from reference TRBV28 and TRBJ2-3, is DVKVTQSSRYLVKRTGEKVFLECVQDMDHENMFWYRQDPGLGLRLIYFSYDVKMKEKGDIPEGYSVSREKKERFSLILESASTNQTSMYLCASSFYRGTDTQYFGPGTRLTVL.

CDR3 nucleotide sequence: TGCGCCAGCAGTCGATCATCCTTTGTAGCGGGAGAGGGGGAGACCCAGTACTTC. Translation: CASSRSSFVAGEGETQYF. The chain combines TRBV4-1 with TRBJ2-5; 9 bases are shared with TRBD2. This CDR3 has 18 residues. Germline CDR1 MGHRA, CDR2 YSYEKL. Trimming took 6 bases from V and 5 from J; bases not matched to a gene: 19.

This chain connects TRBV5-1 to TRBJ2-7; 8 nucleotides agree with TRBD1. Losses at the gene ends were 3 bases for V and 2 bases for J; bases not matched to a gene: 4. CDR3 length: 14 amino acids. Looked up from germline, CDR1 is SGHRS and CDR2 is YFSETQ. The CDR3 region has the DNA TGCGCCAGCAGCTGGACAGGGAGGACCTACGAGCAGTACTTC. Translating it yields CASSWTGRTYEQYF.

The chain carries TRBV13 and TRBJ1-6, with D unclear. This CDR3 is built from 13 residues. V was trimmed by 5 bases and J by 7 bases, leaving 9 bases between them. In germline, CDR1 is PRHDT, CDR2 FYEKMQ (reference sequence). DNA of the CDR3: TGTGCCAGCAGCCAGGCTAGGAATTCACCCCTCCACTTT. Its translation: CASSQARNSPLHF.

This CDR3 is CASSEPSGGNPMNTEAFF. Here the CDR3 DNA reads TGTGCCAGCAGCGAACCCTCCGGGGGGAATCCCATGAACACTGAAGCTTTCTTT. The chain is built from TRBV7-9 and TRBJ1-1, with D perhaps matching TRBD1 (5 bases). Per the germline V gene, CDR1 is SEHNR and CDR2 is FQNEAQ (reference sequence). This CDR3 has 18 residues. Trimming pared 5 bases from V and 0 bases from J, leaving 22 bases between.

Many counts were recorded for this clonotype. The chain joins TRBV7-2 to TRBJ2-5, with 9 bases that match TRBD2. CDR3 length: 12 amino acids. With V trimmed by 8 bases and J by 12 bases, 10 bases remained unmatched. Germline V gene sequence: CDR1 SGHTA, CDR2 FQGNSA. The CDR3: CASARLAGPKYF. CDR3 nucleotide sequence: TGTGCCAGCGCGCGCCTAGCGGGGCCAAAGTACTTC.

The chain employs TRBV20-1 and TRBJ1-5, with D possibly matching TRBD1 (6 bases). Deletions cut 3 bases from V and 5 bases from J, with 14 bases between. This CDR3 is built from 14 residues. CDR1 is DFQATT, CDR2 SNEGSKA, per germline (reference sequence). CDR3 DNA: TGCAGTGCTAGCCCCGACAGGCCAGATCAGCCCCAGCATTTT. This codes for CSASPDRPDQPQHF.

V and J are TRBV7-9 and TRBJ2-1, with 7 positions matching TRBD1. V trimming: 2 bases; J trimming: 2 bases; junction bases outside the gene matches: 0. Germline V CDR1 and CDR2: SEHNR, FQNEAQ (reference sequence). The CDR3 runs to 14 residues. The CDR3 coding sequence is TGTGCCAGCAGCTTAACAGGGGCCTACAATGAGCAGTTCTTC. Encoded protein: CASSLTGAYNEQFF.

To note about this clonotype: This may come from a read error, since a much larger clone is one base off. The rearrangement uses TRBV5-1 and TRBJ2-2; D possibly uses TRBD1 or TRBD2 (5 bases each). This CDR3 has 16 amino acids. Germline assignment: CDR1 SGHRS and CDR2 YFSETQ. The CDR3 protein is CAGSQNTGTGTGELFF. The DNA for the CDR3 is TGCGCCGGCAGCCAAAACACCGGGACGGGCACCGGGGAGCTGTTTTTT.

The V and J genes are TRBV6-2 or TRBV6-3 and TRBJ1-4; D may be TRBD1 (6 bases). This CDR3 is built from 15 residues. CDR1 and CDR2 from the germline V gene are MNHEY and SVGEGT. The V end was cut by 2 bases, the J end by 10 bases, with 17 bases between. The CDR3 is CASSYDAGEYGKLFF. CDR3 coding DNA: TGTGCCAGCAGTTACGATGCAGGGGAGTATGGAAAACTGTTTTTT.

There are many counts of this clonotype. The V and J genes are TRBV6-1 and TRBJ1-2; D unclear. This CDR3 comprises 16 residues. Germline V lookup: CDR1 MNHNS, CDR2 SASEGT. With 8 bases removed from V and 0 bases from J, the gap between germline ends came to 19 bases. The CDR3 DNA sequence: TGTGCCAGCCACAGCTCCCGAGATGTGGCTAACTATGGCTACACCTTC. Its protein product is CASHSSRDVANYGYTF.

This clonotype has a count of ten or more. The V and J genes are TRBV6-1 and TRBJ2-2; D not resolved. The CDR3 contains 12 residues. Germline V lookup: CDR1 MNHNS, CDR2 SASEGT. The germline V and J ends were trimmed by 5 bases and 6 bases, with 7 bases remaining between them. The DNA of the CDR3 is TGTGCCAGCAGTATGACTCCCGGGGAGCTGTTTTTT. Residues: CASSMTPGELFF.